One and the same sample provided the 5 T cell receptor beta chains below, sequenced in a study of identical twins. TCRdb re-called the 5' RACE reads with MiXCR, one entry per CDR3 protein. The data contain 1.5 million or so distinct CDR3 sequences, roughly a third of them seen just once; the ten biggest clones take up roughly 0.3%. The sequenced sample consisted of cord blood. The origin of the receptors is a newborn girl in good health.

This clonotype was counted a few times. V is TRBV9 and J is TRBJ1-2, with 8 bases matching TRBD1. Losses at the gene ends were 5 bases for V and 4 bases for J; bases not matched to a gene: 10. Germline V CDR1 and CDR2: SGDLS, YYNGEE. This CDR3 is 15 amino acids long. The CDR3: CASSGTDRGSYGYTF. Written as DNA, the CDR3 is TGTGCCAGCAGTGGAACCGACAGGGGTTCCTATGGCTACACCTTC.

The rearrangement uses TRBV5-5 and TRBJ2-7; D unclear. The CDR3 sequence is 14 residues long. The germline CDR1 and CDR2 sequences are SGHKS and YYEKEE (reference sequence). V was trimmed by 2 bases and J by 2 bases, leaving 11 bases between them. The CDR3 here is CASSFILVPYEQYF. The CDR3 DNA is TGTGCCAGCAGCTTTATACTCGTCCCCTACGAGCAGTACTTC.

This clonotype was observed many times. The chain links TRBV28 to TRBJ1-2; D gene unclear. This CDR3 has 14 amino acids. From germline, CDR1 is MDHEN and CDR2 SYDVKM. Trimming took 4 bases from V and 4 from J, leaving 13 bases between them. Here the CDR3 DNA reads TGTGCCAGCAGTTCTAAGTTGGCTTTCTATGGCTACACCTTC. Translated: CASSSKLAFYGYTF.

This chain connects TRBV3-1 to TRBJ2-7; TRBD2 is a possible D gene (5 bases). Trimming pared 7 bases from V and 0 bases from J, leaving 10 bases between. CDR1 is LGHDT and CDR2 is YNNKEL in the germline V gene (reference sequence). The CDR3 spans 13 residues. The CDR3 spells CASKKGSSYEQYF. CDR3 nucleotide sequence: TGTGCCAGCAAGAAAGGGAGCTCCTACGAGCAGTACTTC.

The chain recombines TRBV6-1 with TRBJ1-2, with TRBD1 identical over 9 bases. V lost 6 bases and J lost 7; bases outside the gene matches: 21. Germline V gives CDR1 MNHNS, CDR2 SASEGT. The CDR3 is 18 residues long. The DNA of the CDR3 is TGTGCCAGCAGCCCCATGAGGGGACAGGGTGCCCGAATCTGTGGCTACACCTTC. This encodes CASSPMRGQGARICGYTF.